These 22 T cell receptor beta chains originate from one sample sequenced in a study of blood T cell repertoires in COVID-19. Assay: immunoSEQ multiplex PCR; the TCRdb copy retains only in-frame clones and omits some. The data contain some 160,000 clones, around 89% of them singletons. The sequenced material came from peripheral blood. The receptors stem from a man between 45 and 60 years old who had recovered from COVID-19.

The rearrangement joins TRBV13 to TRBJ1-2; 8 positions agree with TRBD1. This CDR3 region has 13 residues. Trimming at V came to 5 bases and at J to 8 bases, leaving 7 bases not matched to a gene. Germline lookup yields CDR1 PRHDT and CDR2 FYEKMQ (reference sequence). CDR3 loop: CASSQRTGRGYTF. CDR3 nucleotides: TGTGCCAGCAGCCAAAGGACAGGGAGAGGCTACACCTTC.

The CDR3 region is CASSSQGLISEAFF. The CDR3 DNA follows: TGTGCCAGCAGTAGCCAGGGGCTGATATCTGAAGCTTTCTTT. V is TRBV2 and J is TRBJ1-1; tentatively, D is TRBD1 (6 bases). The length of the CDR3 is 14 residues. Germline values: CDR1 SNHLY, CDR2 FYNNEI. V dropped 5 bases and J dropped 6 bases, with 16 bases sitting between them.

The chain uses TRBV19 and TRBJ1-1; D gene uncertain. CDR1 and CDR2 from the germline V gene are LNHDA and SQIVND (reference sequence). Trimming shortened V by 5 bases and J by 0 bases, and 10 bases separated the two germline ends. CDR3 length: 14 amino acids. CDR3 nucleotide sequence: TGTGCCAGTAGTGGTGGAGGGTTGAACACTGAAGCTTTCTTT. Translated: CASSGGGLNTEAFF.

V usage is TRBV28 and J usage is TRBJ2-1; 8 bases align to TRBD1. The CDR3 spans 13 residues. CDR1 MDHEN and CDR2 SYDVKM come from the germline V gene. After removal of 4 bases from V and 12 bases from J, the junction contained 8 bases not matched to a gene. CDR3 coding DNA: TGTGCCAGCAGTTCCGCGGACAGGGCTCCGCAGTTCTTC. Amino acids: CASSSADRAPQFF.

This chain uses TRBV11-2 with TRBJ2-3; perhaps TRBD2 as D (7 bases). The CDR3 covers 15 residues. The V gene's germline CDR1 is SGHAT and CDR2 FQNNGV. V lost 3 bases and J lost 0, with 10 bases in between. The CDR3 sequence: CASSFEGGSTDTQYF. The CDR3 DNA reads as TGTGCCAGCAGCTTTGAGGGGGGGAGCACAGATACGCAGTATTTT.

The chain combines TRBV10-3 with TRBJ2-7; D is unclear. Germline V gene lookup returns CDR1 ENHRY and CDR2 SYGVKD. Trimming cost V 3 bases and J 2 bases, with 5 bases left between them. This CDR3 comprises 12 residues. CDR3 coding DNA: TGTGCCATCAGTGACAGTACCTACGAGCAGTACTTC. Translating it yields CAISDSTYEQYF.

This chain joins TRBV7-2 and TRBJ2-1; the D gene is possibly TRBD1 (7 bases). Germline V gene lookup returns CDR1 SGHTA and CDR2 FQGNSA. Between the trimmed V and J ends, which lost 1 base and 6 bases, there was a span of 13 bases. The CDR3 is 15 residues long. CDR3 residues: CASSLVQGGSNEQFF. The CDR3, as DNA: TGTGCCAGCAGCTTAGTTCAGGGGGGATCCAATGAGCAGTTCTTC.

This sequence joins TRBV9 and TRBJ2-7; 7 positions agree with TRBD2. Germline CDR1 SGDLS, CDR2 YYNGEE. The CDR3 covers 16 residues. Trimming took 3 bases from V and 3 from J; bases not matched to a gene: 12. CDR3 in DNA: TGTGCCAGCAGCGAGTCAGCGGGGTCCCATGACTACGAGCAGTACTTC. Protein: CASSESAGSHDYEQYF.

The rearrangement links TRBV7-2 to TRBJ1-2, with 7 bases aligning to TRBD1. The germline CDR1 and CDR2 sequences are SGHTA and FQGNSA. This CDR3 has 15 amino acids. The V gene end was trimmed by 5 bases and the J gene end by 3 bases; junction bases not matched to a gene: 9. Written as DNA, the CDR3 is TGTGCCAGCAGCGGTCCGGGACAGTTTGACTATGGCTACACCTTC. Its protein product is CASSGPGQFDYGYTF.

The gene calls are TRBV19 and TRBJ2-2; D is uncertain. V gave up 0 bases and J gave up 5 bases, with 13 bases separating them. The CDR3 is 16 amino acids. The germline CDR1 and CDR2 sequences are LNHDA and SQIVND (reference sequence). The CDR3 loop is CASSIEGRPLTGELFF. DNA of the CDR3: TGTGCCAGTAGTATAGAGGGCAGGCCCTTGACCGGGGAGCTGTTTTTT.

This chain joins TRBV11-2 and TRBJ2-7; TRBD1 matches 10 bases. The junction had 12 bases not matched to a gene; V was cut back by 6 bases and J by 7 bases. The V gene's germline CDR1 is SGHAT and CDR2 FQNNGV. CDR3 length: 15 amino acids. The CDR3 DNA reads TGTGCCAGCAGTTTTCCGGGACAGGGGACGACGGAGCAGTACTTC. Translated, it gives CASSFPGQGTTEQYF.

The V and J genes are TRBV15 and TRBJ1-2; 8 bases align to TRBD1. The germline gives CDR1 LNHNV, CDR2 YYDKDF (reference sequence). The CDR3 is 14 amino acids. V shed 0 bases, J shed 8 bases, and the junction held 5 bases outside the gene matches. CDR3: CATSREDRVGGYTF. In DNA form, the CDR3 reads TGTGCCACCAGCAGAGAGGACAGGGTGGGCGGCTACACCTTC.

The V gene is TRBV5-1, the J gene TRBJ1-4; 9 bases align to TRBD1. With 3 bases clipped from V and 2 bases from J, the junction kept 5 bases outside the gene matches. Germline V gene sequence: CDR1 SGHRS, CDR2 YFSETQ. The CDR3 totals 16 residues. The CDR3 bases are TGCGCCAGCAGCTCCGGGACAGGGATGACTAATGAAAAACTGTTTTTT. It encodes CASSSGTGMTNEKLFF.

The chain employs TRBV18 and TRBJ2-5, with no clear D. This CDR3 is 14 amino acids long. Between the trimmed V and J ends, which lost 2 bases and 2 bases, there was a span of 9 bases. From germline, CDR1 is KGHSH and CDR2 LQKENI. CDR3 sequence reads: CASSPSAVQETQYF. CDR3 nucleotide sequence: TGTGCCAGCTCACCATCCGCGGTACAAGAGACCCAGTACTTC. Full variable domain (rest looked up from reference TRBV18 and TRBJ2-5): NAGVMQNPRHLVRRRGQEARLRCSPMKGHSHVYWYRQLPEEGLKFMVYLQKENIIDESGMPKERFSAEFPKEGPSILRIQQVVRGDSAAYFCASSPSAVQETQYFGPGTRLLVL.

This chain joins TRBV10-1 and TRBJ2-5, with TRBD1 as a possible D gene (7 bases). V gave up 0 bases and J gave up 1 base, with 12 bases separating them. Per germline, CDR1 WNHNN and CDR2 SYGVQD (reference sequence). This CDR3 region has 16 residues. The CDR3: CASSESPGGSQETQYF. The CDR3 region has the DNA TGCGCCAGCAGTGAGTCACCAGGGGGGTCCCAAGAGACCCAGTACTTC.

The chain combines TRBV29-1 with TRBJ1-1; TRBD1 is a possible D gene (6 bases). The CDR3 loop spans 15 amino acids. Deletions cut 6 bases from V and 1 base from J, with 18 bases between. CDR1 is SQVTM, CDR2 ANQGSEA, per germline. The DNA for the CDR3 is TGCAGCGTGGTGACAGGTCTCTCAGGGAACACTGAAGCTTTCTTT. It translates to CSVVTGLSGNTEAFF.

CDR3 nucleotide sequence: TGTGCCACCCATCAGACTACAGATACGCAGTATTTT. Translation: CATHQTTDTQYF. This rearrangement joins TRBV6-5 to TRBJ2-3; D is uncertain. CDR3 length: 12 amino acids. CDR1 is MNHEY, CDR2 SVGAGI, per germline. V lost 10 bases to trimming and J lost 3 bases, with 11 bases between them.

The V and J genes are TRBV2 and TRBJ2-2; D may be TRBD2 (5 bases). CDR3 length: 14 residues. Germline V gives CDR1 SNHLY, CDR2 FYNNEI. The V end lost 4 bases, the J end lost 4 bases, and 10 bases lay between the germline ends. CDR3 sequence reads: CASSAKGGTGELFF. The CDR3 DNA follows: TGTGCCAGCAGTGCCAAAGGAGGCACCGGGGAGCTGTTTTTT.

V gene TRBV24-1 combines with J gene TRBJ2-7, with TRBD1 matching over 10 bases. This CDR3 has 17 amino acids. J gave up 2 bases and V 4 bases, and 10 bases lay outside the gene matches. The germline V gene encodes CDR1 KGHDR and CDR2 SFDVKD. The CDR3 sequence: CATSENDRGQPPYEQYF. The CDR3 DNA reads as TGTGCCACCAGTGAAAATGACAGGGGGCAGCCTCCCTACGAGCAGTACTTC.

The DNA for the CDR3 is TGCGCCAGCAGCTTGGAGGGGGGCAATCAGCCCCAGCATTTT. Translated, it gives CASSLEGGNQPQHF. This chain connects TRBV5-1 to TRBJ1-5, with D possibly being TRBD1 (6 bases). The V end was cut by 0 bases, the J end by 2 bases, with 6 bases between. The CDR3 has 14 amino acids. Germline values: CDR1 SGHRS, CDR2 YFSETQ.

The rearrangement joins TRBV7-8 to TRBJ1-4, with no clear D. The CDR3 covers 16 residues. Germline CDR1 is SGHVS and CDR2 is FQNEAQ. With 6 bases removed from V and 0 bases from J, the gap between germline ends came to 14 bases. This chain's CDR3 is CASSEVEVTTNEKLFF. In DNA form, the CDR3 reads TGTGCCAGCAGTGAGGTGGAGGTAACAACTAATGAAAAACTGTTTTTT.

V gene TRBV7-8 combines with J gene TRBJ1-2, with 7 bases matching TRBD1. Germline CDR1 SGHVS, CDR2 FQNEAQ. V lost 5 bases and J lost 8; bases outside the gene matches: 8. This CDR3 is built from 13 residues. Written as DNA, the CDR3 is TGTGCCAGCAGCCGCGACAGGGTTAACGGCTACACCTTC. This encodes CASSRDRVNGYTF.